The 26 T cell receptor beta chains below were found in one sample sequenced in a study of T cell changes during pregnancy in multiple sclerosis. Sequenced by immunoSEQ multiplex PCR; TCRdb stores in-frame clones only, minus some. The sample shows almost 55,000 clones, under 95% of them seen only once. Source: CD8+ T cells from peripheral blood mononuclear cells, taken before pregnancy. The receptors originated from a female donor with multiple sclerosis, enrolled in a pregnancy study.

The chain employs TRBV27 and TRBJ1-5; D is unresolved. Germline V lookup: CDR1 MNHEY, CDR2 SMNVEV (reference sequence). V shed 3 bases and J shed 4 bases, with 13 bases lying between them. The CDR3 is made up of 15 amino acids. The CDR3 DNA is TGTGCCAGCAGTTTCCTATCTCTGAGAAATCAGCCCCAGCATTTT. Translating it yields CASSFLSLRNQPQHF.

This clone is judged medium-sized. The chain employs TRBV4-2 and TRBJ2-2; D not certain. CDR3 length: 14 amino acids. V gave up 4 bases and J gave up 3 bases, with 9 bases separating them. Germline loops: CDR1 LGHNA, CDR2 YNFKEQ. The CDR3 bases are TGTGCCAGCAGCCCCGTGGGCGACACCGGGGAGCTGTTTTTT. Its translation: CASSPVGDTGELFF.

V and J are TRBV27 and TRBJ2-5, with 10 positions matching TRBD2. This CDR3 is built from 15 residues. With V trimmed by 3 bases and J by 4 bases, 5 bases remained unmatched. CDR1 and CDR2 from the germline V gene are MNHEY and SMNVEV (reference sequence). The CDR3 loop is CASSLWSGGGETQYF. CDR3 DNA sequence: TGTGCCAGCAGTTTGTGGAGCGGGGGGGGAGAGACCCAGTACTTC.

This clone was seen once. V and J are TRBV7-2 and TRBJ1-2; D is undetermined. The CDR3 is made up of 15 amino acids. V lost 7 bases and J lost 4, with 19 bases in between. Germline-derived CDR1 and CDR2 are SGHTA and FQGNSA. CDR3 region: CASIGLGGSGYGYTF. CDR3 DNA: TGTGCCAGCATCGGACTAGGTGGGTCGGGCTATGGCTACACCTTC.

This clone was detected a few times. CDR3 residues: CSAGVTEAFF. In DNA form, the CDR3 reads TGCAGTGCCGGGGTCACTGAAGCTTTCTTT. The chain carries TRBV20-1 and TRBJ1-1; D gene uncertain. Germline assignment: CDR1 DFQATT and CDR2 SNEGSKA (reference sequence). This CDR3 region has 10 residues. V lost 6 bases and J lost 4, with 6 bases in between.

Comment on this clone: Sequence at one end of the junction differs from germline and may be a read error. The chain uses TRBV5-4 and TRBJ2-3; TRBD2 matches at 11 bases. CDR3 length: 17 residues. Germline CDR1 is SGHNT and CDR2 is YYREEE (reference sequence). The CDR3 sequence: CAGSLGASGGLTDTQYF. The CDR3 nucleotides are TGTGCCGGCAGCTTGGGGGCTAGCGGGGGGCTCACAGATACGCAGTATTTT.

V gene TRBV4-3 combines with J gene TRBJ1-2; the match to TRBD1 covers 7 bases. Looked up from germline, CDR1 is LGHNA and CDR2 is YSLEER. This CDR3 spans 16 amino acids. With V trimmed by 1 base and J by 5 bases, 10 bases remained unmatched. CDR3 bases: TGCGCCAGCAGCCAAGGGGTCGGGACAGCCAATTATGGCTACACCTTC. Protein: CASSQGVGTANYGYTF.

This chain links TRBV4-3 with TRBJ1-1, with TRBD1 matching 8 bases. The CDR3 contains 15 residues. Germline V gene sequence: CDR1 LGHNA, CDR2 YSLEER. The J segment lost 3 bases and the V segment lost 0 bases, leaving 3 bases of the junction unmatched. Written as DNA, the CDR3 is TGCGCCAGCAGCCAAGACAACAGGGGGTACACTGAAGCTTTCTTT. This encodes CASSQDNRGYTEAFF.

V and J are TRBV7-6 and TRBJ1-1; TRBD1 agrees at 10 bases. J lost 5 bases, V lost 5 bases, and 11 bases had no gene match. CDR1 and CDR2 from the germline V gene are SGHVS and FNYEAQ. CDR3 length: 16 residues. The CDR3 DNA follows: TGTGCCAGCAGCCCGGGGACAGGGGAGGGGCCGACTGAAGCTTTCTTT. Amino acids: CASSPGTGEGPTEAFF.

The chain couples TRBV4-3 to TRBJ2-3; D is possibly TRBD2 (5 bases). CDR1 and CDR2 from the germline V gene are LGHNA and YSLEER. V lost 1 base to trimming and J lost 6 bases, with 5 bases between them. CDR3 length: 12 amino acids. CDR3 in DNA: TGCGCCAGCAGCCAAGGCGGGGATACGCAGTATTTT. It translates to CASSQGGDTQYF.

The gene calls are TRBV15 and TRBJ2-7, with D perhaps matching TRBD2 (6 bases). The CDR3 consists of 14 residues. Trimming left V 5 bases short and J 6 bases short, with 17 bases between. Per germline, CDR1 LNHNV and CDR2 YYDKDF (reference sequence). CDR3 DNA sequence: TGTGCCACCAGCGTCGAAGGAGGGGTGGGCGAGCAGTACTTC. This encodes CATSVEGGVGEQYF.

The CDR3 DNA sequence: TGTGCCAGCAGCTTAGAAGCAGGGGGCTACACTGAAGCTTTCTTT. Its protein is CASSLEAGGYTEAFF. The chain joins TRBV11-2 to TRBJ1-1, with 8 bases fitting TRBD1. The germline CDR1 and CDR2 sequences are SGHAT and FQNNGV. After removal of 0 bases from V and 3 bases from J, the junction contained 3 bases not matched to a gene. The CDR3 totals 15 residues. The full variable domain, completed using reference TRBV11-2 and TRBJ1-1, is EAGVAQSPRYKIIEKRQSVAFWCNPISGHATLYWYQQILGQGPKLLIQFQNNGVVDDSQLPKDRFSAERLKGVDSTLKIQPAKLEDSAVYLCASSLEAGGYTEAFFGQGTRLTVV.

Written as DNA, the CDR3 is TGTGCCAGTAGTATTTTCGCCAGGGGTGGCGATCAGCCCCAGCATTTT. Translation gives CASSIFARGGDQPQHF. The gene calls are TRBV19 and TRBJ1-5; TRBD1 is a possible D gene (6 bases). CDR1 is LNHDA, CDR2 SQIVND, per germline (reference sequence). With 3 bases removed from V and 5 bases from J, the gap between germline ends came to 17 bases. The CDR3 spans 16 residues. Together with reference TRBV19 and TRBJ1-5, the CDR3 gives the full variable domain: DGGITQSPKYLFRKEGQNVTLSCEQNLNHDAMYWYRQDPGQGLRLIYYSQIVNDFQKGDIAEGYSVSREKKESFPLTVTSAQKNPTAFYLCASSIFARGGDQPQHFGDGTRLSIL.

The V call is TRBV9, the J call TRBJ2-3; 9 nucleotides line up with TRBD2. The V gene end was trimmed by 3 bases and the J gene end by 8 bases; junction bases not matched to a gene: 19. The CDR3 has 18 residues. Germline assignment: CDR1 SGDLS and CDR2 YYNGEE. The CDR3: CASSGTLSGGLSPGTQYF. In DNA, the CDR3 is TGTGCCAGCAGCGGAACACTAAGCGGGGGGCTTTCCCCAGGTACGCAGTATTTT.

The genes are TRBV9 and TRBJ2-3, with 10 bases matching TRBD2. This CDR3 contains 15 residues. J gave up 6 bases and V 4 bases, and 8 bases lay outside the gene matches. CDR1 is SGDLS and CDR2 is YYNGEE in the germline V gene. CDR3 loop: CASSLEAGGPDTQYF. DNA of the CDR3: TGTGCCAGCAGCCTCGAAGCGGGGGGGCCGGATACGCAGTATTTT.

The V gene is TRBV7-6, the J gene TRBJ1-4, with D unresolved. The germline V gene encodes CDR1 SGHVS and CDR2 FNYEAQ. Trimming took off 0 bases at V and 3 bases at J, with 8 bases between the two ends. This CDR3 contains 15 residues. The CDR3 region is CASSLASGANEKLFF. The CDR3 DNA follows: TGTGCCAGCAGCTTAGCAAGCGGGGCTAATGAAAAACTGTTTTTT.

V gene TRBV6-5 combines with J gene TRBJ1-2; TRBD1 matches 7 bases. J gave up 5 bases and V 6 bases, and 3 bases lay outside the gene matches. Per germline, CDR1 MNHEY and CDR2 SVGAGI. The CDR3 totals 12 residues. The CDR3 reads CASSQTGYGYTF. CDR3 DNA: TGTGCCAGCAGCCAGACAGGGTATGGCTACACCTTC.

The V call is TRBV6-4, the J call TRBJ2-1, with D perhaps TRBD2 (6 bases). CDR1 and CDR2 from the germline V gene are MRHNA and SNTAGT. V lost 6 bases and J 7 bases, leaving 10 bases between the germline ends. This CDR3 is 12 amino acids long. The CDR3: CASRGGPNEQFF. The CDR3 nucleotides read TGTGCCAGCAGGGGGGGACCTAATGAGCAGTTCTTC.

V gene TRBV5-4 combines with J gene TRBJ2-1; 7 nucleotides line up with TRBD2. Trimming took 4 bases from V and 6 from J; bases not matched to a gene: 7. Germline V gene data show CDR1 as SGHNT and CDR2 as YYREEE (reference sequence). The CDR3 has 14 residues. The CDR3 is CASSQRGLINEQFF. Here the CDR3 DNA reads TGTGCCAGCAGCCAGCGGGGACTAATCAATGAGCAGTTCTTC.

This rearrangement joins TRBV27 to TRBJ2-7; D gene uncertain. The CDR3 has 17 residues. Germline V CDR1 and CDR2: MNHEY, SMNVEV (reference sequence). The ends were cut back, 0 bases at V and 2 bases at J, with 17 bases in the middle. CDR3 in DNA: TGTGCCAGCAGTTTATCAGCCCCTAGGAATCTACCCTACGAGCAGTACTTC. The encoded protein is CASSLSAPRNLPYEQYF.

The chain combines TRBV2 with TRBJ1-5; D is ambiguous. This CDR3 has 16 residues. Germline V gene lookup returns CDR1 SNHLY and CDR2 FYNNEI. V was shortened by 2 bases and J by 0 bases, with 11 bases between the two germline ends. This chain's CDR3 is CASSELGLNSNQPQHF. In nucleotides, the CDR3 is TGTGCCAGCAGTGAATTGGGCCTTAATAGCAATCAGCCCCAGCATTTT.

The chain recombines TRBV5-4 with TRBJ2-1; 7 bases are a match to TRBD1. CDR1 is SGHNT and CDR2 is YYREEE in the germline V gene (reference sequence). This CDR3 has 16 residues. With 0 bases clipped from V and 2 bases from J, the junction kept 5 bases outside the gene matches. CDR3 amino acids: CASSLARDSAYNEQFF. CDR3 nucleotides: TGTGCCAGCAGCTTGGCCCGGGACAGCGCCTACAATGAGCAGTTCTTC.

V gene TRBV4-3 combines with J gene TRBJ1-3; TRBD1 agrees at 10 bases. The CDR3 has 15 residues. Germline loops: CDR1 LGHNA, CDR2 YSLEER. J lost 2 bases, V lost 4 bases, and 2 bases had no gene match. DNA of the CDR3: TGCGCCAGCAGCCCAGGGACAGGGGCTGGAAACACCATATATTTT. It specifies CASSPGTGAGNTIYF.

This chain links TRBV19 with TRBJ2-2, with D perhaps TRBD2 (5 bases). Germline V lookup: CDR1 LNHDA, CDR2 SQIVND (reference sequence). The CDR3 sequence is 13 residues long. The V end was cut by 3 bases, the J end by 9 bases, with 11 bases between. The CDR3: CASSIGPTRELFF. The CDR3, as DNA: TGTGCCAGTAGTATTGGGCCGACTAGGGAGCTGTTTTTT.

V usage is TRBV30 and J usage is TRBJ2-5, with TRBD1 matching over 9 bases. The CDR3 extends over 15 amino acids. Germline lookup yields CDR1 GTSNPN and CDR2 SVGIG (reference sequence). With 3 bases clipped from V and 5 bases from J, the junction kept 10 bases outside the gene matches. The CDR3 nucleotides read TGTGCCTGGAGCTCCGGGACAGGGTCCTGGGAGACCCAGTACTTC. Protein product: CAWSSGTGSWETQYF. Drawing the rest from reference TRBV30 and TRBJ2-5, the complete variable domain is SQTIHQWPATLVQPVGSPLSLECTVEGTSNPNLYWYRQAAGRGLQLLFYSVGIGQISSEVPQNLSASRPQDRQFILSSKKLLLSDSGFYLCAWSSGTGSWETQYFGPGTRLLVL.

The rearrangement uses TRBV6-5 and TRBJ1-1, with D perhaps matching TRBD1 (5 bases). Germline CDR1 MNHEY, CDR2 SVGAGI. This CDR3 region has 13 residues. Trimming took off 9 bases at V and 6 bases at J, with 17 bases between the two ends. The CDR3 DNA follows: TGTGCCAGTGCGACAGTTACAGGAGCTGAAGCTTTCTTT. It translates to CASATVTGAEAFF.